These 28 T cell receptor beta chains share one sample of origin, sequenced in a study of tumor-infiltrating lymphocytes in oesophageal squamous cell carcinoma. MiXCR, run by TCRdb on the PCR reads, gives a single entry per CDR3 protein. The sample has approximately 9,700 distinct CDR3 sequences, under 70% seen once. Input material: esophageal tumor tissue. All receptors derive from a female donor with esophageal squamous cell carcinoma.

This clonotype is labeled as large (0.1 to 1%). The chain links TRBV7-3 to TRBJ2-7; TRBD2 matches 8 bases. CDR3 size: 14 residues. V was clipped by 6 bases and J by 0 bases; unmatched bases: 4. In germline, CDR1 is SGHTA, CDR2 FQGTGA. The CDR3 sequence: CASRPSGGSYEQYF. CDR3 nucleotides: TGTGCCAGCAGACCCAGCGGGGGCTCCTACGAGCAGTACTTC.

The CDR3 reads CASSLRVDTQYF. The CDR3 DNA reads as TGTGCCAGCAGCTTACGGGTCGATACGCAGTATTTT. The chain uses TRBV7-8 and TRBJ2-3; D is unresolved. This CDR3 has 12 amino acids. The V end was cut by 2 bases, the J end by 6 bases, with 6 bases between. CDR1 is SGHVS, CDR2 FQNEAQ, per germline.

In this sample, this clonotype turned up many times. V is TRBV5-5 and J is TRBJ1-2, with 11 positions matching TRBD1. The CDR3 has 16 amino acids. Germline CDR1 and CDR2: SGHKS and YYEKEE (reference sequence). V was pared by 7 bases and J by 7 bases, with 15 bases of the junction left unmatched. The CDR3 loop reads CASVSPRDRGAGGYTF. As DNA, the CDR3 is TGTGCCAGCGTCTCCCCGAGGGACAGGGGGGCTGGTGGCTACACCTTC.

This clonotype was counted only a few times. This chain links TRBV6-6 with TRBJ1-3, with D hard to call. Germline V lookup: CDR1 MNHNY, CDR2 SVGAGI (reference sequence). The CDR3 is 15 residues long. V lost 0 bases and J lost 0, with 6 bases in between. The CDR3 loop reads CASSYSRISGNTIYF. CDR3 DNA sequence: TGTGCCAGCAGTTACTCTCGGATCTCTGGAAACACCATATATTTT.

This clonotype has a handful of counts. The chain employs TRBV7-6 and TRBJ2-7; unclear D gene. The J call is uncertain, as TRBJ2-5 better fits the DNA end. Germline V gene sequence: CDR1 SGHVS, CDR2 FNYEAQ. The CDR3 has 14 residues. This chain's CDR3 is CASSSLGVEETQYF. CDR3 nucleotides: TGTGCCAGCAGCTCTCTGGGCGTGGAAGAGACCCAGTACTTC.

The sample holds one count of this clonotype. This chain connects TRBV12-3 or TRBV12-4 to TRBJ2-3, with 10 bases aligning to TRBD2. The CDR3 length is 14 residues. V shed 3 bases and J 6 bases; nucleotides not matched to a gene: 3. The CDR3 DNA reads TGTGCCAGCAGTTTCAGCGGGAGGGGGGATACGCAGTATTTT. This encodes CASSFSGRGDTQYF.

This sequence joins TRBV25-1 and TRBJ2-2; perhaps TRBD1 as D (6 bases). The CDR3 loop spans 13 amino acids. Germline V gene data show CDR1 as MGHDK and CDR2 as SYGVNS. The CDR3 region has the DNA TGTGGTACAGGGATGGGTCACACCGGGGAGCTGTTTTTT. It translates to CGTGMGHTGELFF.

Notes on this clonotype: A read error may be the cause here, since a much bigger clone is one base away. The CDR3 reads CASSSSQTGGASKQFF. The CDR3 nucleotides read TGTGCCAGCAGCTCCTCCCAAACAGGGGGCGCATCCAAGCAGTTCTTC. The gene calls are TRBV5-5 and TRBJ2-5; TRBD1 aligns across 9 bases. The better agreement between TRBJ2-1 and the DNA end casts doubt on the J call. Germline loops: CDR1 SGHKS, CDR2 YYEKEE (reference sequence). The CDR3 spans 16 residues.

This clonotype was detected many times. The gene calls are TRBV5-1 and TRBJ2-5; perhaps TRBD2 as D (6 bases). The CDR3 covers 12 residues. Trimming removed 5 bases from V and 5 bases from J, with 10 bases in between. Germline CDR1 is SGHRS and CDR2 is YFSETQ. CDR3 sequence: CASRVREETQYF. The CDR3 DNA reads TGCGCCAGCAGGGTACGGGAGGAGACCCAGTACTTC.

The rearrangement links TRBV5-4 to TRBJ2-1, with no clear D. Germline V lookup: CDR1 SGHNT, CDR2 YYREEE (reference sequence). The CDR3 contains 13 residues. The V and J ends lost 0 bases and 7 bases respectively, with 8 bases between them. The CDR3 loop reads CASSLAGDNEQFF. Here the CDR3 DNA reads TGTGCCAGCAGCTTGGCAGGAGATAATGAGCAGTTCTTC.

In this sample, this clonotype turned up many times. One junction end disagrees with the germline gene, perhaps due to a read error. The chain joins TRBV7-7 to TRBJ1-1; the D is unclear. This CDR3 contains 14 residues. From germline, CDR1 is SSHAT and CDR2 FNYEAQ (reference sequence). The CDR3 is CASSNPRICTEAFF. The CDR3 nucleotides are TGTGCTAGCAGCAACCCCAGAATATGCACTGAAGCTTTCTTT.

The CDR3 nucleotides are TGTGCCAGCAGCTTAGCGTCCCGAGCGACCCAGTACTTC. It is translated as CASSLASRATQYF. The rearrangement uses TRBV7-9 and TRBJ2-3, with D unclear. The J call is in doubt because the DNA end fits TRBJ2-5 better. This CDR3 has 13 amino acids. Germline assignment: CDR1 SEHNR and CDR2 FQNEAQ (reference sequence).

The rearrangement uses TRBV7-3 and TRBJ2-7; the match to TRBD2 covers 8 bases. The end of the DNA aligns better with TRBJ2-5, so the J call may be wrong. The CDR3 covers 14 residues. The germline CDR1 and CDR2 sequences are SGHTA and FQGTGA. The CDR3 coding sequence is TGTGCCAGCAGCCCTCAAGCGGGAGAGGAGACCCAGTACTTC. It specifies CASSPQAGEETQYF.

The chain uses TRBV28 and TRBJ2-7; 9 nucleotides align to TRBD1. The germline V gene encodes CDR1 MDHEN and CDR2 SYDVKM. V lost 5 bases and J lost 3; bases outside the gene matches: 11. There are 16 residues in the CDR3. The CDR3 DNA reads TGTGCCAGCAGTCCCTATGCCGGGACAGGGAGCTACGAGCAGTACTTC. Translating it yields CASSPYAGTGSYEQYF.

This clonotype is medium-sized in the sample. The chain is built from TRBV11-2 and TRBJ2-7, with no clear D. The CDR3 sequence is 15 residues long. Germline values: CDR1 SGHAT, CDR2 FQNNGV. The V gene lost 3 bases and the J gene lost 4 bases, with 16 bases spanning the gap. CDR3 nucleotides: TGTGCCAGCAGCTTCTTTGGTGGACCATCGTACGAGCAGTACTTC. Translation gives CASSFFGGPSYEQYF. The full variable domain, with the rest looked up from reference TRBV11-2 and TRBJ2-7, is EAGVAQSPRYKIIEKRQSVAFWCNPISGHATLYWYQQILGQGPKLLIQFQNNGVVDDSQLPKDRFSAERLKGVDSTLKIQPAKLEDSAVYLCASSFFGGPSYEQYFGPGTRLTVT.

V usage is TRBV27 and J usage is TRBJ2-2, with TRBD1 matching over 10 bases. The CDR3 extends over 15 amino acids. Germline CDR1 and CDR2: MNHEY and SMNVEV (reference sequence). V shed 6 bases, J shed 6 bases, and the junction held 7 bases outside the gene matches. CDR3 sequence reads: CASRTGTGVPGELFF. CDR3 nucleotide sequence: TGTGCCAGCAGGACCGGGACAGGGGTTCCCGGGGAGCTGTTTTTT.

For the CDR3, the DNA is TGTGCCAGCAGGGAACCTGGACTGTACGAGCAGTACTTC. Translation gives CASREPGLYEQYF. This chain joins TRBV6-2 or TRBV6-3 and TRBJ2-7, with D possibly being TRBD2 (5 bases). Per germline, CDR1 MNHEY and CDR2 SVGEGT. V lost 6 bases, J lost 4 bases, and 13 bases lay in between. The CDR3 has 13 residues.

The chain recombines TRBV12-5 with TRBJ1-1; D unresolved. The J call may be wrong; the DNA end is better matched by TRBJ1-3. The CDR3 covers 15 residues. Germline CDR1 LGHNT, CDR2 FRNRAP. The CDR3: CASGSEKNSGNTIYF. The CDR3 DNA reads TGTGCTAGTGGTTCGGAGAAAAACTCTGGAAACACCATATATTTT.

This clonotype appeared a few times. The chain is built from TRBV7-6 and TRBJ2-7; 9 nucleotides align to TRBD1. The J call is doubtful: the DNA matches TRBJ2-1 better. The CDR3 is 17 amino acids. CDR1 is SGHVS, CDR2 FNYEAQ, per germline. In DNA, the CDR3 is TGTGCCAGCAGCTTAGTTTCGGGACAGGGACCCTACAATGAGCAGTTCTTC. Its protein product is CASSLVSGQGPYNEQFF.

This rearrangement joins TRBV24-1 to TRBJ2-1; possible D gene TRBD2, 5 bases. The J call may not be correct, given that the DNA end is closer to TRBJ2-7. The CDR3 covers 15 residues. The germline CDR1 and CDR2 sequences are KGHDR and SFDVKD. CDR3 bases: TGTGCCACCAGTGACCCCGGAGCGGCTGTCTACGAGCAGTACTTC. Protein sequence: CATSDPGAAVYEQYF.

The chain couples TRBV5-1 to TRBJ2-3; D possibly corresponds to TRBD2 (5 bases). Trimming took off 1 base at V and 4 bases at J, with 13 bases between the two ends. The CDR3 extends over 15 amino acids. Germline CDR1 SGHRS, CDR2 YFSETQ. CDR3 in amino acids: CASSLFSEGADTQYF. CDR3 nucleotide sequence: TGCGCCAGCAGCTTGTTTAGCGAGGGAGCAGATACGCAGTATTTT.

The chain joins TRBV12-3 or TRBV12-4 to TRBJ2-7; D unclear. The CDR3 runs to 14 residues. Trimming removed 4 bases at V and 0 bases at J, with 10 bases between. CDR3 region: CASSSLESSYEQYF. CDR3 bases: TGTGCCAGCAGTTCGCTGGAGAGCTCCTACGAGCAGTACTTC.

CDR3 sequence (DNA): TGTGCCAGCAGCCCCTACACTAGCAGTAAAGTCAATGAGCAGTTCTTC. It is translated as CASSPYTSSKVNEQFF. This sequence joins TRBV7-3 and TRBJ2-4, with a tentative D call TRBD2 (6 bases). The DNA end is a closer match to TRBJ2-1, so the J assignment may be wrong. CDR3 length: 16 amino acids. Germline values: CDR1 SGHTA, CDR2 FQGTGA.

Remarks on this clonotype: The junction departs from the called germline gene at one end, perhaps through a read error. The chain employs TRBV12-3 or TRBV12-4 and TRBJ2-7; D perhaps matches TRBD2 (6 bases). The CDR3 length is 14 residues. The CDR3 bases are TGTGCCAGCAGTTTGCGGAGGGGAGCCTACGTGCAGTACTTC. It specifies CASSLRRGAYVQYF.

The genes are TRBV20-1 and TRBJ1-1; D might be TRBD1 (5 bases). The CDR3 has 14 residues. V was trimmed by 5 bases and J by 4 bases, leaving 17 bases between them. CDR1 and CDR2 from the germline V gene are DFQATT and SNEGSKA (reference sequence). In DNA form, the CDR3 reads TGCAGTGCTGGTGGGGCGGGTTTCGCCACTGAAGCTTTCTTT. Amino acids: CSAGGAGFATEAFF.

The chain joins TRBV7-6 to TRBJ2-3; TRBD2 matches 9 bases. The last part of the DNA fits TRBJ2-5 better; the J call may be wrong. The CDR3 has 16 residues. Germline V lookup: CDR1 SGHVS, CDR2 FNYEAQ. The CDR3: CASSILSGSIRETQYF. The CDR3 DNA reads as TGTGCCAGCAGCATACTTAGCGGGAGCATACGGGAGACCCAGTACTTC.

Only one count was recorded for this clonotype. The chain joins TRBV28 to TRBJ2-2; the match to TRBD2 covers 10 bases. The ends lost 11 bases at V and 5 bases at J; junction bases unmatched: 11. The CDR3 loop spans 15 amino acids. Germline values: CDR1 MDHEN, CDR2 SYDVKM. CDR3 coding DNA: TGTGCCTCCTCGCCGGGACTAGCGATAACCGGGGAGCTGTTTTTT. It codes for CASSPGLAITGELFF.

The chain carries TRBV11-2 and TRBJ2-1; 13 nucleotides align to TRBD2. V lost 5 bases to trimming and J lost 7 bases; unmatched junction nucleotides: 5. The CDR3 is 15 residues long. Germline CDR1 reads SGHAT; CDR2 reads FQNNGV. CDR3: CASSPTSGRGNEQFF. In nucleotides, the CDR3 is TGTGCCAGCAGCCCTACTAGCGGGAGGGGGAATGAGCAGTTCTTC. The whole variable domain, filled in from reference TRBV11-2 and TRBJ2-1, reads EAGVAQSPRYKIIEKRQSVAFWCNPISGHATLYWYQQILGQGPKLLIQFQNNGVVDDSQLPKDRFSAERLKGVDSTLKIQPAKLEDSAVYLCASSPTSGRGNEQFFGPGTRLTVL.